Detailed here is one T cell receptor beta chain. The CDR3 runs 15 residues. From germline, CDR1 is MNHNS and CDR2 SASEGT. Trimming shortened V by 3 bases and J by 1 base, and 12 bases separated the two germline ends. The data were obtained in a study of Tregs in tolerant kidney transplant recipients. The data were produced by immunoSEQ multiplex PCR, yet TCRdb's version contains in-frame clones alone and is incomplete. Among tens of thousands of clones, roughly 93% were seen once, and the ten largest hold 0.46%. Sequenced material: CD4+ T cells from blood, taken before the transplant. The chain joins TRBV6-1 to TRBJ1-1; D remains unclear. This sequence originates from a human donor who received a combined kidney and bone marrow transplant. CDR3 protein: CASSEFVAGNTEAFF. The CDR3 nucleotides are TGTGCCAGCAGTGAGTTTGTTGCAGGGAACACTGAAGCTTTCTTT.